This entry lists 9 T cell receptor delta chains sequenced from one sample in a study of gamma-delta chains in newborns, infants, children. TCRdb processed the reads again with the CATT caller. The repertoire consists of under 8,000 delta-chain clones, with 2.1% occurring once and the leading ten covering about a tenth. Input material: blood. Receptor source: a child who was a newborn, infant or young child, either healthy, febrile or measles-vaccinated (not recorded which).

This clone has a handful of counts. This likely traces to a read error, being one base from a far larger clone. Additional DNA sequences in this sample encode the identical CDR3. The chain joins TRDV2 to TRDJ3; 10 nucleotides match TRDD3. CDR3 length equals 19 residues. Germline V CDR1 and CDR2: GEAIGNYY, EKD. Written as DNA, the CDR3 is TGTGCCTGTGACCCGATTGTACTGGGGGATCCTGGTTTCACCCGACAGATGTTCTTC. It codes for CACDPIVLGDPGFTRQMFF.

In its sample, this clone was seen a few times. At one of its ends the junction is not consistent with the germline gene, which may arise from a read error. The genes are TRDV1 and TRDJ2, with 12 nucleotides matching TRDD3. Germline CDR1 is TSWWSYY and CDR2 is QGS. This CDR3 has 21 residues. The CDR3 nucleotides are TGTGCTCCTGGGGAGCCCCTCCGGGCTTTCCCTGGGGGATACGAGGCAGCACAACTCTTCTTT. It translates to CAPGEPLRAFPGGYEAAQLFF.

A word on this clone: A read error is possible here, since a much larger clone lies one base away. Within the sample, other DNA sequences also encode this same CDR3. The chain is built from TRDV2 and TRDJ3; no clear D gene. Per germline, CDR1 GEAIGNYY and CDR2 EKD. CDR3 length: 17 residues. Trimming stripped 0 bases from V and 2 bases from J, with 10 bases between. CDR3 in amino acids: CACDTVPSPWDTRQMFF. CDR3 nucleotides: TGTGCCTGTGACACCGTACCCAGCCCCTGGGACACCCGACAGATGTTTTTC.

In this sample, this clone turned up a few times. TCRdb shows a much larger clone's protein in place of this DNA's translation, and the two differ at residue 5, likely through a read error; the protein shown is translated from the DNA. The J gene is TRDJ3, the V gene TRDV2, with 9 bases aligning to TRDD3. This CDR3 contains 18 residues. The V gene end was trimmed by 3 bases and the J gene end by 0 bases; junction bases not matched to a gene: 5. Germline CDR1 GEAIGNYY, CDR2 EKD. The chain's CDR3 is CACDPGGWSSWDTRQMFF. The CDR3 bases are TGTGCCTGTGACCCTGGGGGATGGAGCTCCTGGGACACCCGACAGATGTTTTTC.

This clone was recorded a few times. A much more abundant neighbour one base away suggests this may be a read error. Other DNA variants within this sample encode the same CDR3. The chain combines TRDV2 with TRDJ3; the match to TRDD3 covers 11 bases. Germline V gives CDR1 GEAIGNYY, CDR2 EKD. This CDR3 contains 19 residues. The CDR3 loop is CACDTVGDTSSWDTRQMFF. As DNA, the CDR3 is TGTGCCTGTGACACCGTGGGGGATACGAGCTCCTGGGACACCCGACAGATGTTCTTC.

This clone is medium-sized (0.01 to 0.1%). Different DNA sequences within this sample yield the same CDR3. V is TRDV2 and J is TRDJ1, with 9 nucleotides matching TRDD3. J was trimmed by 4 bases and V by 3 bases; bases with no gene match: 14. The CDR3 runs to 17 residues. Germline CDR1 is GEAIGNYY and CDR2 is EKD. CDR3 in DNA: TGTGCCTGTGACCCCCGGCTGGGGGATCCCTACAGCGATAAACTCATCTTT. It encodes CACDPRLGDPYSDKLIF.

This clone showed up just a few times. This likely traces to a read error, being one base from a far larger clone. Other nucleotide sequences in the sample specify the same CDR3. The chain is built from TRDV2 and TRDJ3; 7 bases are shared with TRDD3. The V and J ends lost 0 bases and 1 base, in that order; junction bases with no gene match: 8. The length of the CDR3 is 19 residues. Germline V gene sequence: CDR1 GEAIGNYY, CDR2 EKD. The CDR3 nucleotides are TGTGCCTGTGACACCGGGGGGATTCATAGTTCCTGGGACACCCGACAGATGTTTTTC. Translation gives CACDTGGIHSSWDTRQMFF.

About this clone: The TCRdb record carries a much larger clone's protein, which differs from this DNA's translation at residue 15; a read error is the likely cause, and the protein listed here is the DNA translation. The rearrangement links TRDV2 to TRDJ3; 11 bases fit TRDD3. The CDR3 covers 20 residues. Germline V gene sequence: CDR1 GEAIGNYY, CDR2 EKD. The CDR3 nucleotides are TGTGCCTGTGACACCTACTGGGGGATAAAAAGCTCCTGGGACATCCGACAGATGTTTTTC. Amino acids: CACDTYWGIKSSWDIRQMFF.

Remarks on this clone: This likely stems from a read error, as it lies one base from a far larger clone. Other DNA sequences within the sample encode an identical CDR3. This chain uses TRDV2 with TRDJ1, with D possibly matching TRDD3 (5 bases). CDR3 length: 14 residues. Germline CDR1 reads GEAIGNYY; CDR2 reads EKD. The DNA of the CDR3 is TGTGCCTGTGATGGGATCTCATACACTGATAAACTCATCTTT. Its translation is CACDGISYTDKLIF.